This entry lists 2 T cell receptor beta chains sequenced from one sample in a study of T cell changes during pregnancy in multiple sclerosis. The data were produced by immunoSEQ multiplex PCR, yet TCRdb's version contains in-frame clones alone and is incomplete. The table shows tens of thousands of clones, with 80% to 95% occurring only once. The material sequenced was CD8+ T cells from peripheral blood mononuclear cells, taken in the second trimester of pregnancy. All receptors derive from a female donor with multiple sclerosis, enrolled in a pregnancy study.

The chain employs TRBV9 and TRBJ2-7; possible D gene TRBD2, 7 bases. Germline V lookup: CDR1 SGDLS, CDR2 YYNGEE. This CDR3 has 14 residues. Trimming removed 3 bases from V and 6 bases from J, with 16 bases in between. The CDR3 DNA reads TGTGCCAGCAGCGAGGGGGGGAGAGGGGCCGAGCAGTACTTC. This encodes CASSEGGRGAEQYF.

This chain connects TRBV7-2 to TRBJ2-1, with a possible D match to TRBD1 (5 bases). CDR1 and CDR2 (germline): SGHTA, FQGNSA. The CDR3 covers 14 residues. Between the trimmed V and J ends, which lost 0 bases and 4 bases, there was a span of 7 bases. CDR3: CASSLAGAYNEQFF. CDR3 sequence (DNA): TGTGCCAGCAGCTTAGCAGGGGCATACAATGAGCAGTTCTTC.